This TCR beta chain was documented in a study of blood T cell repertoires in COVID-19. Across the whole study: Material from acute and convalescent COVID-19 was sourced from the United States, Italy and Spain. T cells, B-cell-depleted T cells, or PBMCs supplied cDNA or gDNA.

The germline V and J ends were trimmed by 1 base and 3 bases, with 7 bases remaining between them. The CDR3 is 14 residues long. Per germline, CDR1 SGHTA and CDR2 FQGNSA. Per the authors' pipeline: Amplification with reference gene primers provided the estimates of nucleated cell counts. The method was immunoSEQ multiplex PCR; TCRdb's version includes in-frame clones alone and lacks a portion of them. From that table come the V and J calls and clone size; the DNA was used to work out D and trimming. Of about 68,000 clones detected, 84% appear once; the ten largest clones hold 7.5% to 9%. The TCR comes from a man between 45 and 60 years old with active COVID-19. The chain uses TRBV7-2 and TRBJ2-1; D gene ambiguous. Sequencing was performed on peripheral blood. The CDR3 DNA reads TGTGCCAGCAGCTTAGGGAGCGTCTACAATGAGCAGTTCTTC. The encoded protein is CASSLGSVYNEQFF.